These T cell receptor beta chains were read from a single sample in a study of human T cells and chemical hapten exposure. TCRdb ran MiXCR on the RACE reads and lists one entry per CDR3 protein. The sample yields 350,000 to 450,000 distinct CDR3 sequences, 4.5% to 6% seen once. The sample here was whole blood, taken in connection with sensitization to the hapten diphenylcyclopropenone (DPC). The receptors shown here come from a woman between 50 and 59 years old with alopecia areata. Some clones in this sample may be carry-over from other donors' samples. The CDR3 runs from the conserved cysteine through the conserved F or W.

CDR3	V	J
CSAIGQGARDTQYF	TRBV20-1	TRBJ2-3
CASSSRLVHEQYF	TRBV13	TRBJ2-7
CAIRPGLGTSTDTQYF	TRBV10-3	TRBJ2-3
CASSPSGTALVNTGELFF	TRBV5-4	TRBJ2-2
CASSFGLAGGQQFF	TRBV7-9	TRBJ2-1
CASSIVEKLFF	TRBV2	TRBJ1-4
CSAYSRNGGEQFF	TRBV20-1	TRBJ2-1
CASSLLAGGDEQFF	TRBV13	TRBJ2-1
CASSFRTDTQYF	TRBV3-1	TRBJ2-3
CASSLGTGTQETQYF	TRBV7-9	TRBJ2-5
CASSESTGVADTQYF	TRBV25-1	TRBJ2-3
CASSGDREDEQYF	TRBV5-1	TRBJ2-7
CASSVAGRYTDTQYF	TRBV9	TRBJ2-3
CASSPEWAGNTIYF	TRBV6-6	TRBJ1-3
CASSSPTSGGRFNIQYF	TRBV7-9	TRBJ2-4
CASSSTGTSGRNEQFF	TRBV6-5	TRBJ2-1
CASSFSGVGTEAFF	TRBV27	TRBJ1-1
CASRGQGTGELFF	TRBV6-2/TRBV6-3	TRBJ2-2
CSAGGSGRNQPQHF	TRBV20-1	TRBJ1-5
CSVVKGGTGELFF	TRBV29-1	TRBJ2-2
CASSLDGYMNTEAFF	TRBV5-1	TRBJ1-1
CASSLGPSNEQFF	TRBV12-3/TRBV12-4	TRBJ2-1
CAWSETGELFF	TRBV30	TRBJ2-2
CASSPGTGENTIYF	TRBV7-9	TRBJ1-3
CASSVFAGSFYEQYF	TRBV9	TRBJ2-7
CASSQDETGMSYGYTF	TRBV4-2	TRBJ1-2
CASSLRGTEYF	TRBV28	TRBJ2-5
CASSDSGGGDEAFF	TRBV2	TRBJ1-1